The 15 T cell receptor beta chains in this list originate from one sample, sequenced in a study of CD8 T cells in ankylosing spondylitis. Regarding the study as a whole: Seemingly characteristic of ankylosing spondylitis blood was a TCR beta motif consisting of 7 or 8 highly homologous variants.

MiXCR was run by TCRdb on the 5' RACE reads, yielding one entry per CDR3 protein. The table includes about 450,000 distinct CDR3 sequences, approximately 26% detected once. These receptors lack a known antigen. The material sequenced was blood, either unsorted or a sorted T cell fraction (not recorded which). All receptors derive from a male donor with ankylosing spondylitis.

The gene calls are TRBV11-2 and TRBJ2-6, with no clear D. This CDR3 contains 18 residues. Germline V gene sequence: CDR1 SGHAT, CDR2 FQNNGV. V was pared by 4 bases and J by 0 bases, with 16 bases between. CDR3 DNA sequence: TGTGCCAGCAGCTCGCTGAGCCGTGCCGTCTCTGGGGCCAACGTCCTGACTTTC. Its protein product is CASSSLSRAVSGANVLTF.

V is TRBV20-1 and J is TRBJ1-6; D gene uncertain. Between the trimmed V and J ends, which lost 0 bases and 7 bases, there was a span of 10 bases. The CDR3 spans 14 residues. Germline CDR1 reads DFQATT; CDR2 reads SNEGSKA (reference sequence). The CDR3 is CSARDQTNNSPLHF. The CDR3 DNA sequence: TGCAGTGCTAGAGACCAAACTAACAATTCACCCCTCCACTTT.

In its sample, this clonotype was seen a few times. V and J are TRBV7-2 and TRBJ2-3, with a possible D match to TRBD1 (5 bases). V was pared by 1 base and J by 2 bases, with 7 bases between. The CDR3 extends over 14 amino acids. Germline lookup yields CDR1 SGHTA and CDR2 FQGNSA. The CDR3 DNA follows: TGTGCCAGCAGCTTAGACAGGACCACAGATACGCAGTATTTT. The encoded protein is CASSLDRTTDTQYF.

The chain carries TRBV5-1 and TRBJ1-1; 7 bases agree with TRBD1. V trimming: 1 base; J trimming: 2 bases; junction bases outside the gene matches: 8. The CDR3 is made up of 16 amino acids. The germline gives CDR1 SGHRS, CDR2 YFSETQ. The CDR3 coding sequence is TGCGCCAGCAGCTTGATAACAGGGGATATCAACACTGAAGCTTTCTTT. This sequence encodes CASSLITGDINTEAFF.

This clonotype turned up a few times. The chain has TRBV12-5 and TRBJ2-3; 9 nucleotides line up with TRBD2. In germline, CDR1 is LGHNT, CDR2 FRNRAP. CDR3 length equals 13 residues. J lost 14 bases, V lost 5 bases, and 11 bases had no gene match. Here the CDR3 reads CASGPGTSRRRYF. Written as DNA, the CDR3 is TGTGCTAGTGGTCCCGGGACTAGCAGACGCCGGTATTTT.

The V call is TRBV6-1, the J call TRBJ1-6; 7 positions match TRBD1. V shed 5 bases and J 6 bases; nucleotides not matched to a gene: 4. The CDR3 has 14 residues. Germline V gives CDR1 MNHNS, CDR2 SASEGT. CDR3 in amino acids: CASSRGQVNSPLHF. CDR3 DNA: TGTGCCAGCAGTCGCGGACAGGTTAATTCACCCCTCCACTTT.

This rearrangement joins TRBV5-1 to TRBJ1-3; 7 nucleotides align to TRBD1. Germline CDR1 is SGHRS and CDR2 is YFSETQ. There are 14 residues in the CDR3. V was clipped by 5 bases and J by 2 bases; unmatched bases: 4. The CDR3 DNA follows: TGCGCCAGCAGGTTAGGGGGCCCTGGAAACACCATATATTTT. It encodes CASRLGGPGNTIYF.

CDR3 region: CASSLGPGSYEQYF. CDR3 nucleotides: TGTGCCAGCAGCTTAGGGCCAGGCTCCTACGAGCAGTACTTC. The V gene is TRBV7-9, the J gene TRBJ2-7, with D unresolved. V lost 1 base and J lost 0, with 7 bases in between. The CDR3 has 14 residues. CDR1 SEHNR and CDR2 FQNEAQ come from the germline V gene (reference sequence).

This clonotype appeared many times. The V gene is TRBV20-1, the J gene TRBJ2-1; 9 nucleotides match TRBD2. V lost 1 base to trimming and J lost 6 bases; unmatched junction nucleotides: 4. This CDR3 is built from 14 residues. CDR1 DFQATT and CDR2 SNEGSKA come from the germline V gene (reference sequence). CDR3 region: CSARGSGSINEQFF. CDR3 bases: TGCAGTGCTAGAGGTAGCGGGAGCATCAATGAGCAGTTCTTC.

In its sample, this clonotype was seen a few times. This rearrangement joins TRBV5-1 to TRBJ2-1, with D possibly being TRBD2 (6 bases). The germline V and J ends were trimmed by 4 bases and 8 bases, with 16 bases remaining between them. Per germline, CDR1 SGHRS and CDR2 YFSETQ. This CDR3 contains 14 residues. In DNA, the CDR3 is TGCGCCAGCAGCGGCGGGACCCTCGGGGATGAGCAGTTCTTC. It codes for CASSGGTLGDEQFF.

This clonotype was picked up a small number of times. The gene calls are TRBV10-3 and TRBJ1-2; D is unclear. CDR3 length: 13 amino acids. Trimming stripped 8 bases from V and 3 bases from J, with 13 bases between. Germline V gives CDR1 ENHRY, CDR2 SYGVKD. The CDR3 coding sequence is TGTGCCATCGCTGCCCGGGTAGACTATGGCTACACCTTC. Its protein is CAIAARVDYGYTF.

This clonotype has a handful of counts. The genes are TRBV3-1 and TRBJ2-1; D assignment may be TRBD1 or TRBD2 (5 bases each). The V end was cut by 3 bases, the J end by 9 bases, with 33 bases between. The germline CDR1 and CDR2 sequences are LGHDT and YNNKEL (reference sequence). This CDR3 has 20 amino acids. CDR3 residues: CASSQPRSGTARPKLVEQFF. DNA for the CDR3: TGTGCCAGCAGCCAGCCTCGATCCGGGACGGCGAGACCAAAGTTGGTTGAGCAGTTCTTC.

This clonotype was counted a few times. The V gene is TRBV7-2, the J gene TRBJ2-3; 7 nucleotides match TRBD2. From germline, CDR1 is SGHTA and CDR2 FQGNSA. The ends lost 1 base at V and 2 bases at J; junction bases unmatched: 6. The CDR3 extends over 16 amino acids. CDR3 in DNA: TGTGCCAGCAGCTTAGGGCCGGGACTATCCACAGATACGCAGTATTTT. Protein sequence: CASSLGPGLSTDTQYF.

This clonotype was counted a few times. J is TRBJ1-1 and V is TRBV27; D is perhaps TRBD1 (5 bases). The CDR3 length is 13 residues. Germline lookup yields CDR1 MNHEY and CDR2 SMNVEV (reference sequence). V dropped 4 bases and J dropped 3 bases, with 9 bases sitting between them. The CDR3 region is CASSWGEHTEAFF. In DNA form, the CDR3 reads TGTGCCAGCAGTTGGGGGGAGCACACTGAAGCTTTCTTT.

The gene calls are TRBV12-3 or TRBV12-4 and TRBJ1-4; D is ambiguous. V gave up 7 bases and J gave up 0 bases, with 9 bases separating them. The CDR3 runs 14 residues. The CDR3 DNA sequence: TGTGCCAGCAAGGGCCGACCAACTAATGAAAAACTGTTTTTT. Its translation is CASKGRPTNEKLFF.